The next 8 T cell receptor beta chains were all read from a single sample in a study of graft-versus-host responses after intestinal transplantation. Method: immunoSEQ multiplex PCR; TCRdb's copy keeps in-frame clones and lacks some. Seen here are fewer than 25,000 clones, 70% to 90% observed once, and the top ten hold 0.95% to 1%. This specimen was PBMCs, taken roughly 450 days after intestinal transplant. Receptors originate from a human patient who received an intestinal transplant, so some T cells may come from the graft donor.

CDR3 sequence reads: CASSLGVGPETQYF. The DNA of the CDR3 is TGTGCCAGCAGCTTAGGTGTGGGACCGGAGACCCAGTACTTC. This chain links TRBV7-9 with TRBJ2-5; either TRBD1 or TRBD2 may supply D (5 bases each). Deletions cut 1 base from V and 5 bases from J, with 11 bases between. The CDR3 has 14 residues. Germline-derived CDR1 and CDR2 are SEHNR and FQNEAQ (reference sequence).

The CDR3 loop reads CASSPNKNTEAFF. CDR3 coding DNA: TGTGCCAGCTCACCTAATAAGAACACTGAAGCTTTCTTT. The chain recombines TRBV18 with TRBJ1-1, with no clear D. The ends were cut back, 3 bases at V and 1 base at J, with 6 bases in the middle. The germline V gene encodes CDR1 KGHSH and CDR2 LQKENI. The CDR3 loop spans 13 amino acids.

The chain uses TRBV5-1 and TRBJ2-5, with 11 bases fitting TRBD2. The CDR3 has 15 amino acids. Germline V lookup: CDR1 SGHRS, CDR2 YFSETQ. The ends lost 4 bases at V and 5 bases at J; junction bases unmatched: 7. CDR3 amino acids: CASSGIAGGPETQYF. The CDR3, as DNA: TGCGCCAGCAGCGGGATAGCGGGAGGGCCCGAGACCCAGTACTTC.

This clone has only a few counts. The CDR3 region is CASSYDGGSPHEQYF. As DNA, the CDR3 is TGTGCCAGCAGTTACGACGGGGGGTCTCCCCACGAGCAGTACTTC. The chain uses TRBV6-5 and TRBJ2-7; 7 positions agree with TRBD2. Germline V CDR1 and CDR2: MNHEY, SVGAGI. The ends lost 2 bases at V and 5 bases at J; junction bases unmatched: 9. The CDR3 contains 15 residues.

The chain carries TRBV5-6 and TRBJ2-7; D is ambiguous. Trimming stripped 4 bases from V and 2 bases from J, with 19 bases between. This CDR3 spans 16 amino acids. Germline V gives CDR1 SGHDT, CDR2 YYEEEE. As DNA, the CDR3 is TGTGCCAGCAGCACCGAACGAGGCCAAGACCCCTACGAGCAGTACTTC. Its protein product is CASSTERGQDPYEQYF. Full variable domain (outside the CDR3, taken from reference TRBV5-6 and TRBJ2-7): DAGVTQSPTHLIKTRGQQVTLRCSPKSGHDTVSWYQQALGQGPQFIFQYYEEEERQRGNFPDRFSGHQFPNYSSELNVNALLLGDSALYLCASSTERGQDPYEQYFGPGTRLTVT.

This sequence joins TRBV18 and TRBJ1-1, with D perhaps TRBD1 (5 bases). There are 14 residues in the CDR3. V dropped 2 bases and J dropped 7 bases, with 14 bases sitting between them. Looked up from germline, CDR1 is KGHSH and CDR2 is LQKENI. CDR3 DNA: TGTGCCAGCTCACCATCCCGTGGGGCGGGTGAAGCTTTCTTT. This encodes CASSPSRGAGEAFF.

This clone has a handful of counts. The rearrangement uses TRBV10-3 and TRBJ2-4; 8 bases fit TRBD2. The germline V gene has CDR1 ENHRY and CDR2 SYGVKD. This CDR3 is built from 14 residues. V was pared by 6 bases and J by 5 bases, with 6 bases of the junction left unmatched. In DNA form, the CDR3 reads TGTGCCATCAGGGGGCACGGGGGGGAAAACATTCAGTACTTC. Translating it yields CAIRGHGGENIQYF.

V and J are TRBV19 and TRBJ2-7; unclear D gene. This CDR3 has 12 amino acids. V lost 8 bases to trimming and J lost 1 base, with 9 bases between them. Germline assignment: CDR1 LNHDA and CDR2 SQIVND (reference sequence). CDR3 sequence (DNA): TGTGCCAGTGCTCACGGATCCTACGAGCAGTACTTC. Protein: CASAHGSYEQYF.